A selection of T cell receptor beta chains follows, all from one sample in a study of T cell repertoires and HLA-DP antigens. Assay: immunoSEQ multiplex PCR; the TCRdb copy retains only in-frame clones and omits some. The sample gives about 89,000 clones, about 89% of which show up once; less than 2% is in the top ten. No antigen is known for these receptors. Sequencing was carried out using CD4+ T cells from PBMCs. These receptors all come from a middle-aged man in good health and CMV-seronegative. CDR3s include the opening cysteine and the closing phenylalanine or tryptophan. The order of the fields is J gene, clone size, V gene, D gene, CDR3 protein, CDR3 DNA. The D gene is left open where the match is weak. Expanded clones are given a class, and other clones once, few, many or no size at all.

J gene: TRBJ1-3; clone size: .; V gene: TRBV5-6; D gene: .; CDR3 protein: CASSLGTSGNTIYF; CDR3 DNA: TGTGCCAGCAGCTTGGGTACTTCTGGAAACACCATATATTTT
J gene: TRBJ2-7; clone size: once; V gene: TRBV5-1; D gene: TRBD2; CDR3 protein: CASSSGLAGGFRQKNYEQYF; CDR3 DNA: TGCGCCAGCAGCTCGGGACTAGCGGGAGGTTTTAGACAGAAAAACTACGAGCAGTACTTC
J gene: TRBJ2-5; clone size: .; V gene: TRBV6-6; D gene: .; CDR3 protein: CASKQETQYF; CDR3 DNA: TGTGCCAGCAAACAAGAGACCCAGTACTTC
J gene: TRBJ2-3; clone size: .; V gene: TRBV19; D gene: TRBD2; CDR3 protein: CASSIGASGGPSTDTQYF; CDR3 DNA: TGTGCCAGTAGTATAGGGGCTAGCGGGGGGCCAAGCACAGATACGCAGTATTTT
J gene: TRBJ2-7; clone size: once; V gene: TRBV6-6; D gene: TRBD1; CDR3 protein: CASSSTGDREQYF; CDR3 DNA: TGTGCCAGCAGTTCCACAGGGGACCGGGAGCAGTACTTC
J gene: TRBJ2-5; clone size: .; V gene: TRBV10-3; D gene: TRBD2; CDR3 protein: CAISEGFTSGGEQETQYF; CDR3 DNA: TGTGCCATCAGTGAAGGGTTTACTAGCGGGGGGGAACAAGAGACCCAGTACTTC
J gene: TRBJ1-6; clone size: .; V gene: TRBV11-2; D gene: .; CDR3 protein: CASSLVQGYNSPLHF; CDR3 DNA: TGTGCCAGCAGCTTAGTGCAGGGGTACAATTCACCCCTCCACTTT
J gene: TRBJ2-4; clone size: .; V gene: TRBV2; D gene: TRBD1; CDR3 protein: CASTLDRGRAKNIQYF; CDR3 DNA: TGTGCCAGCACCCTCGACAGGGGGCGGGCCAAAAACATTCAGTACTTC
J gene: TRBJ2-1; clone size: once; V gene: TRBV27; D gene: TRBD1; CDR3 protein: CASSSPGTGGNEQFF; CDR3 DNA: TGTGCCAGCAGTTCCCCCGGGACAGGGGGAAATGAGCAGTTCTTC
J gene: TRBJ2-7; clone size: .; V gene: TRBV7-2; D gene: TRBD1; CDR3 protein: CASSLQGAPRRVF; CDR3 DNA: TGTGCCAGCAGCTTACAGGGGGCGCCTAGGAGGGTGTTC
J gene: TRBJ2-1; clone size: .; V gene: TRBV23-1; D gene: TRBD2; CDR3 protein: CASSLAGVSYNEQFF; CDR3 DNA: TGCGCCAGCAGTTTAGCGGGGGTCTCCTACAATGAGCAGTTCTTC
J gene: TRBJ1-2; clone size: .; V gene: TRBV19; D gene: .; CDR3 protein: CASSARRDYGYTF; CDR3 DNA: TGTGCCAGTAGTGCGCGACGGGACTATGGCTACACCTTC
J gene: TRBJ2-5; clone size: few; V gene: TRBV5-1; D gene: .; CDR3 protein: CASSLFSRGETQYF; CDR3 DNA: TGCGCCAGCAGCTTGTTTAGCAGGGGAGAGACCCAGTACTTC
J gene: TRBJ2-3; clone size: .; V gene: TRBV7-8; D gene: TRBD1; CDR3 protein: CASSTDRGRTDTQYF; CDR3 DNA: TGTGCCAGCAGCACCGACAGGGGGCGCACAGATACGCAGTATTTT
J gene: TRBJ2-2; clone size: .; V gene: TRBV28; D gene: TRBD2; CDR3 protein: CASNLAGEGTGELFF; CDR3 DNA: TGTGCCAGCAACCTAGCGGGAGAAGGCACCGGGGAGCTGTTTTTT
J gene: TRBJ1-3; clone size: .; V gene: TRBV5-4; D gene: .; CDR3 protein: CASSFFGGRAVSGNTIYF; CDR3 DNA: TGTGCCAGCAGCTTCTTTGGGGGACGGGCAGTTTCTGGAAACACCATATATTTT
J gene: TRBJ2-3; clone size: once; V gene: TRBV29-1; D gene: TRBD2; CDR3 protein: CSGGLAPPQDTQYF; CDR3 DNA: TGCAGCGGGGGACTAGCTCCCCCTCAAGATACGCAGTATTTT
J gene: TRBJ2-7; clone size: .; V gene: TRBV2; D gene: .; CDR3 protein: CASSVRDNPLYQQYF; CDR3 DNA: TGTGCCAGCAGTGTCCGGGACAACCCCTTATACCAACAGTACTTC
J gene: TRBJ1-5; clone size: .; V gene: TRBV12-1; D gene: .; CDR3 protein: CASSAQGLSNQPQHF; CDR3 DNA: TGTGCCAGCAGCGCTCAAGGGTTGAGCAATCAGCCCCAGCATTTT
J gene: TRBJ2-7; clone size: .; V gene: TRBV19; D gene: TRBD2; CDR3 protein: CASSDYWDRGLAGPSGEQYF; CDR3 DNA: TGTGCCAGTAGCGATTACTGGGACAGGGGACTAGCGGGCCCTTCAGGGGAGCAGTACTTC
J gene: TRBJ1-6; clone size: .; V gene: TRBV2; D gene: .; CDR3 protein: CASRPGGPENSPLHF; CDR3 DNA: TGTGCCAGCAGGCCGGGGGGGCCGGAAAATTCACCCCTCCACTTT
J gene: TRBJ1-5; clone size: .; V gene: TRBV4-1; D gene: .; CDR3 protein: CASSRESMGNQPQHF; CDR3 DNA: TGCGCCAGCAGCCGGGAGTCGATGGGCAATCAGCCCCAGCATTTT
J gene: TRBJ2-6; clone size: .; V gene: TRBV11-3; D gene: .; CDR3 protein: CASSSGSSGANVLTF; CDR3 DNA: TGTGCCAGCAGCTCAGGCTCGAGTGGGGCCAACGTCCTGACTTTC
J gene: TRBJ1-1; clone size: .; V gene: TRBV7-9; D gene: .; CDR3 protein: CASSLVETGNTEAFF; CDR3 DNA: TGTGCCAGCAGCTTAGTTGAGACAGGGAACACTGAAGCTTTCTTT
J gene: TRBJ1-4; clone size: .; V gene: TRBV18; D gene: TRBD1; CDR3 protein: CASSPGTGYNEKLFF; CDR3 DNA: TGTGCCAGCTCCCCCGGGACAGGTTATAATGAAAAACTGTTTTTT
J gene: TRBJ1-2; clone size: once; V gene: TRBV7-9; D gene: .; CDR3 protein: CASSPLGTPEAYTF; CDR3 DNA: TGTGCCAGCAGCCCCTTAGGGACCCCCGAGGCCTACACCTTC
J gene: TRBJ1-3; clone size: .; V gene: TRBV2; D gene: .; CDR3 protein: CASAGGGGNTIYF; CDR3 DNA: TGTGCCAGTGCCGGGGGAGGTGGAAACACCATATATTTT
J gene: TRBJ2-7; clone size: .; V gene: TRBV5-1; D gene: .; CDR3 protein: CASSLQVTSYEQYF; CDR3 DNA: TGCGCCAGCAGCTTGCAGGTTACATCCTACGAGCAGTACTTC
J gene: TRBJ1-1; clone size: .; V gene: TRBV7-3; D gene: .; CDR3 protein: CASSSGMNTEAFF; CDR3 DNA: TGTGCCAGCAGCTCGGGGATGAACACTGAAGCTTTCTTT
J gene: TRBJ1-6; clone size: .; V gene: TRBV10-3; D gene: .; CDR3 protein: CAARGAQNSPLHF; CDR3 DNA: TGTGCCGCCAGAGGGGCTCAGAATTCACCCCTCCACTTT